The 31 T cell receptor beta chains listed next were all sequenced from one sample in a study of siplizumab effects on memory and regulatory T cells. Only in-frame clones appear in the TCRdb table, and some are missing; sequencing was by immunoSEQ multiplex PCR. The repertoire consists of roughly 120,000 clones, with roughly 94% occurring once and the leading ten covering around 1.7%. Source material: non-Treg CD4+ T cells sorted from blood. The receptor set was obtained from a human donor in good health.

The J gene is TRBJ1-5, the V gene TRBV2; D uncertain. There are 14 residues in the CDR3. Germline lookup yields CDR1 SNHLY and CDR2 FYNNEI. Trimming removed 7 bases from V and 0 bases from J, with 10 bases in between. The CDR3 coding sequence is TGTGCCAGCAAAAGGACGGATAGCAATCAGCCCCAGCATTTT. Its protein product is CASKRTDSNQPQHF.

The genes are TRBV6-1 and TRBJ1-5, with 7 bases lining up with TRBD1. This CDR3 is 15 amino acids long. Germline loops: CDR1 MNHNS, CDR2 SASEGT. V shed 5 bases, J shed 3 bases, and the junction held 7 bases outside the gene matches. The CDR3 here is CASSLGTADNQPQHF. Here the CDR3 DNA reads TGTGCCAGCAGTCTGGGGACAGCGGACAATCAGCCCCAGCATTTT.

The chain recombines TRBV5-5 with TRBJ1-1; D possibly corresponds to TRBD1 (5 bases). CDR1 SGHKS and CDR2 YYEKEE come from the germline V gene (reference sequence). The CDR3 runs to 13 residues. Deletions cut 2 bases from V and 3 bases from J, with 8 bases between. CDR3 coding DNA: TGTGCCAGCAGCTTCAGCAGGGACACTGAAGCTTTCTTT. It yields the protein CASSFSRDTEAFF.

The rearrangement uses TRBV5-6 and TRBJ2-3; D is perhaps TRBD2 (6 bases). Germline CDR1 is SGHDT and CDR2 is YYEEEE. CDR3 size: 15 residues. V dropped 1 base and J dropped 4 bases, with 13 bases sitting between them. The CDR3 DNA sequence: TGTGCCAGCAGCTTGTTTCTGTGGGGGGCAGATACGCAGTATTTT. Residues: CASSLFLWGADTQYF.

The chain is built from TRBV6-5 and TRBJ2-7; D gene ambiguous. Germline V lookup: CDR1 MNHEY, CDR2 SVGAGI. The CDR3 runs 11 residues. Trimming pared 5 bases from V and 2 bases from J, leaving 4 bases between. CDR3 nucleotides: TGTGCCAGCAGTGAACCCTACGAGCAGTACTTC. Translation gives CASSEPYEQYF.

The chain has TRBV6-5 and TRBJ1-5; no definite D call. The CDR3 contains 13 residues. The germline V and J ends were trimmed by 5 bases and 5 bases, with 10 bases remaining between them. Germline CDR1 is MNHEY and CDR2 is SVGAGI. The CDR3 nucleotides read TGTGCCAGCAGTGCGGACGGCTATCAGCCCCAGCATTTT. This sequence encodes CASSADGYQPQHF.

The chain couples TRBV4-2 to TRBJ2-4; D is undetermined. Germline-derived CDR1 and CDR2 are LGHNA and YNFKEQ. Trimming took off 1 base at V and 0 bases at J, with 13 bases between the two ends. CDR3 size: 17 residues. Here the CDR3 DNA reads TGTGCCAGCAGCCAAGGAATTCAGTTTTTAGCCAAAAACATTCAGTACTTC. Translation gives CASSQGIQFLAKNIQYF.

J is TRBJ1-1 and V is TRBV9; tentative D call: TRBD1 (6 bases). V gave up 3 bases and J gave up 3 bases, with 12 bases separating them. Germline values: CDR1 SGDLS, CDR2 YYNGEE. The CDR3 extends over 14 amino acids. CDR3 coding DNA: TGTGCCAGCAGCGGCAACAGGGATGACACTGAAGCTTTCTTT. Translating it yields CASSGNRDDTEAFF.

CDR3 sequence (DNA): TGTGCCAGCAGTTCCAGGGACGGCTACAATCAGCCCCAGCATTTT. This gives the protein CASSSRDGYNQPQHF. The chain carries TRBV6-5 and TRBJ1-5; possibly TRBD1 for D (5 bases). The V gene's germline CDR1 is MNHEY and CDR2 SVGAGI. Trimming stripped 4 bases from V and 3 bases from J, with 13 bases between. The CDR3 sequence is 15 residues long.

The V and J genes are TRBV27 and TRBJ1-1; 10 bases agree with TRBD1. The CDR3 extends over 16 amino acids. The germline CDR1 and CDR2 sequences are MNHEY and SMNVEV (reference sequence). The V and J ends lost 5 bases and 4 bases, in that order; junction bases with no gene match: 10. This CDR3 is CASSPRQGASITEAFF. In DNA, the CDR3 is TGTGCCAGCAGTCCCAGACAGGGGGCATCTATCACTGAAGCTTTCTTT.

V and J are TRBV5-4 and TRBJ2-1; no firm D call. Germline CDR1 SGHNT, CDR2 YYREEE (reference sequence). V was shortened by 5 bases and J by 6 bases, with 18 bases between the two germline ends. This CDR3 is built from 15 residues. The chain's CDR3 is CASSPPPKGPNEQFF. For the CDR3, the DNA is TGTGCCAGCAGTCCCCCCCCGAAGGGCCCCAATGAGCAGTTCTTC.

V usage is TRBV5-1 and J usage is TRBJ2-2; D gene uncertain. V gave up 0 bases and J gave up 0 bases, with 6 bases separating them. The CDR3 extends over 15 amino acids. Germline loops: CDR1 SGHRS, CDR2 YFSETQ. The CDR3 here is CASSLDSANTGELFF. In DNA form, the CDR3 reads TGCGCCAGCAGCTTGGACAGCGCGAACACCGGGGAGCTGTTTTTT.

This clone was seen only once. The chain recombines TRBV13 with TRBJ2-3, with D uncertain. Germline V gene data show CDR1 as PRHDT and CDR2 as FYEKMQ (reference sequence). V was trimmed by 5 bases and J by 0 bases, leaving 9 bases between them. The CDR3 sequence is 14 residues long. The CDR3 reads CASSLRPSTDTQYF. The DNA of the CDR3 is TGTGCCAGCAGCCTTCGCCCTAGCACAGATACGCAGTATTTT.

The chain carries TRBV6-6 and TRBJ2-4; 9 nucleotides match TRBD2. Germline CDR1 MNHNY, CDR2 SVGAGI (reference sequence). This CDR3 spans 15 amino acids. The trim removed 6 bases at V and 0 bases at J, leaving 3 bases unmatched. The CDR3 loop reads CASRQTSGAKNIQYF. The CDR3 bases are TGTGCCAGCAGACAGACTAGCGGAGCCAAAAACATTCAGTACTTC.

The chain uses TRBV19 and TRBJ2-7; D gene unclear. This CDR3 comprises 13 residues. Germline CDR1 is LNHDA and CDR2 is SQIVND (reference sequence). V was trimmed by 5 bases and J by 4 bases, leaving 12 bases between them. DNA of the CDR3: TGTGCCAGTAGTCGCGACACCCGATACGAGCAGTACTTC. As protein: CASSRDTRYEQYF.

This chain links TRBV29-1 with TRBJ1-4; D may be TRBD1 (5 bases). The V and J ends lost 5 bases and 0 bases respectively, with 7 bases between them. The V gene's germline CDR1 is SQVTM and CDR2 ANQGSEA. The CDR3 length is 13 residues. CDR3 nucleotides: TGCAGCGTTACAGGAGCAACTAATGAAAAACTGTTTTTT. This encodes CSVTGATNEKLFF.

The chain uses TRBV5-6 and TRBJ2-5, with 10 bases lining up with TRBD1. The length of the CDR3 is 15 residues. The V gene's germline CDR1 is SGHDT and CDR2 YYEEEE. V dropped 6 bases and J dropped 5; count of bases not matched to a gene: 10. This CDR3 is CASNGQGGAGETQYF. CDR3 DNA: TGTGCCAGCAACGGACAGGGGGGCGCTGGGGAGACCCAGTACTTC.

The V call is TRBV2, the J call TRBJ2-2; D possibly corresponds to TRBD1 (5 bases). Trimming took 8 bases from V and 5 from J, leaving 15 bases between them. The CDR3 has 14 residues. Germline V gene data show CDR1 as SNHLY and CDR2 as FYNNEI. The DNA of the CDR3 is TGTGCCAGCGGTAGCCAGGGTGTGACCGGGGAGCTGTTTTTT. Residues: CASGSQGVTGELFF. The whole variable domain, filled in from reference TRBV2 and TRBJ2-2, reads EPEVTQTPSHQVTQMGQEVILRCVPISNHLYFYWYRQILGQKVEFLVSFYNNEISEKSEIFDDQFSVERPDGSNFTLKIRSTKLEDSAMYFCASGSQGVTGELFFGEGSRLTVL.

The chain employs TRBV6-5 and TRBJ1-2; unclear D gene. Per germline, CDR1 MNHEY and CDR2 SVGAGI. V lost 4 bases, J lost 3 bases, and 9 bases lay in between. This CDR3 has 13 residues. The CDR3 spells CASSWRQDYGYTF. Here the CDR3 DNA reads TGTGCCAGCAGTTGGCGTCAGGACTATGGCTACACCTTC.

The chain uses TRBV5-1 and TRBJ2-4; unclear D gene. V was cut by 2 bases and J by 0 bases, with 6 bases left in between. Germline V gives CDR1 SGHRS, CDR2 YFSETQ. CDR3 length: 14 residues. The chain's CDR3 is CASSLHPAKNIQYF. CDR3 coding DNA: TGCGCCAGCAGCTTACACCCAGCCAAAAACATTCAGTACTTC.

The chain has TRBV4-2 and TRBJ2-1, with 8 nucleotides matching TRBD1. From germline, CDR1 is LGHNA and CDR2 YNFKEQ. The CDR3 sequence is 16 residues long. V shed 2 bases, J shed 9 bases, and the junction held 12 bases outside the gene matches. The CDR3 DNA reads as TGTGCCAGCAGCCAAATGGGAGGACAGGGTACCGGTGAGCAGTTCTTC. Amino acids: CASSQMGGQGTGEQFF.

The J gene is TRBJ1-5, the V gene TRBV19; TRBD1 might be the D (5 bases). In germline, CDR1 is LNHDA, CDR2 SQIVND (reference sequence). V was clipped by 1 base and J by 2 bases, with 6 bases between them. CDR3 length: 14 residues. The CDR3 bases are TGTGCCAGTAGTATAGTACAGGGCAATCAGCCCCAGCATTTT. This sequence encodes CASSIVQGNQPQHF.

This clone was recorded once. This chain links TRBV21-1 with TRBJ2-2; the table names TRBD1, a call not compared with the DNA. TRBV21-1 has pseudogene status. The length of the CDR3 is 17 residues. This CDR3 reads CASSKYLGQGATGELFF. The CDR3 DNA reads as TGTGCCAGCAGCAAATACTTAGGACAGGGGGCCACCGGGGAGCTGTTTTTT.

This chain joins TRBV29-1 and TRBJ1-2; D is perhaps TRBD1 (6 bases). Germline lookup yields CDR1 SQVTM and CDR2 ANQGSEA. V was trimmed by 7 bases and J by 4 bases, leaving 22 bases between them. The CDR3 runs to 15 residues. The CDR3 DNA reads as TGCAGCGCCGGAGCGGGGGCACCGGTGGGCTATGGCTACACCTTC. It translates to CSAGAGAPVGYGYTF.

This chain connects TRBV25-1 to TRBJ1-6; D may be TRBD1 (6 bases). V was pared by 6 bases and J by 8 bases, with 11 bases between. The CDR3 is made up of 13 amino acids. Germline V lookup: CDR1 MGHDK, CDR2 SYGVNS. CDR3 nucleotides: TGTGCCAGCAGGAGGGGGACCGATTCACCCCTCCACTTT. Translation: CASRRGTDSPLHF.

This clone was recorded once. The J gene is TRBJ1-1, the V gene TRBV19; 8 bases map to TRBD1. This CDR3 region has 14 residues. Germline CDR1 LNHDA, CDR2 SQIVND (reference sequence). The junction had 6 bases not matched to a gene; V was cut back by 6 bases and J by 3 bases. CDR3 nucleotide sequence: TGTGCCAGTAGCTGGACAGGGAGGGACACTGAAGCTTTCTTT. It is translated as CASSWTGRDTEAFF.

The table lists this clone with a few counts. This rearrangement joins TRBV2 to TRBJ2-1, with a possible D match to TRBD2 (5 bases). With 3 bases removed from V and 0 bases from J, the gap between germline ends came to 15 bases. The germline gives CDR1 SNHLY, CDR2 FYNNEI. CDR3 length equals 17 residues. CDR3 loop: CASSEIRWESSYNEQFF. For the CDR3, the DNA is TGTGCCAGCAGTGAGATCAGGTGGGAGAGCTCCTACAATGAGCAGTTCTTC.

V and J are TRBV6-5 and TRBJ2-7, with a possible D match to TRBD1 (6 bases). The CDR3 has 14 amino acids. The V end lost 2 bases, the J end lost 1 base, and 9 bases lay between the germline ends. CDR1 MNHEY and CDR2 SVGAGI come from the germline V gene. CDR3 loop: CASSYGTWSYEQYF. The CDR3 DNA follows: TGTGCCAGCAGTTACGGGACATGGTCCTACGAGCAGTACTTC.

This sequence joins TRBV6-1 and TRBJ1-3; the match to TRBD1 covers 7 bases. The V segment lost 4 bases and the J segment 0 bases; nucleotides outside the gene matches: 15. CDR1 is MNHNS, CDR2 SASEGT, per germline. CDR3 size: 19 residues. As DNA, the CDR3 is TGTGCCAGCAGTGCAGTGGCGGCAGGGGGTTTTATCTCTGGAAACACCATATATTTT. It encodes CASSAVAAGGFISGNTIYF.

The chain employs TRBV11-2 and TRBJ1-2, with D maybe TRBD1 (5 bases). The germline V and J ends were trimmed by 1 base and 1 base, with 16 bases remaining between them. The CDR3 consists of 17 residues. Germline values: CDR1 SGHAT, CDR2 FQNNGV. CDR3 loop: CASSLVRGLYGNYGYTF. In DNA, the CDR3 is TGTGCCAGCAGCTTAGTGAGGGGTCTATATGGTAACTATGGCTACACCTTC.

This sequence joins TRBV5-1 and TRBJ2-5; D is perhaps TRBD1 or TRBD2 (6 bases each). CDR1 and CDR2 from the germline V gene are SGHRS and YFSETQ. Trimming took 0 bases from V and 5 from J, leaving 17 bases between them. The CDR3 length is 16 residues. CDR3: CASSLELAVGGETQYF. CDR3 DNA: TGCGCCAGCAGCTTGGAGCTGGCCGTAGGGGGGGAGACCCAGTACTTC. Based on the CDR3 plus reference TRBV5-1 and TRBJ2-5, the full variable domain is KAGVTQTPRYLIKTRGQQVTLSCSPISGHRSVSWYQQTPGQGLQFLFEYFSETQRNKGNFPGRFSGRQFSNSRSEMNVSTLELGDSALYLCASSLELAVGGETQYFGPGTRLLVL.